The sample holds many counts of the clone carrying this T cell receptor beta chain. Its matching antigen is unknown. Amplification of TCR beta CDR3 regions was performed using RNA transcripts as template. The primer set for the first-round RT-PCR of the TCR CDR3 was HTBI. MiXCR, applied by TCRdb to the multiplex PCR reads, yields one record per CDR3 protein. Of roughly 170,000 distinct CDR3 sequences in the sample, over 15% are singletons; the top ten hold 25% to 35%. Stable hyperthyroidism: no ophthalmopathy progression over 18 months of follow-up. For the diagnoses, clinical symptoms, serum thyroxine and TRAb, thyroid ultrasound and orbital computed tomography were used. This sample was taken from a study of T cells in Graves' hyperthyroidism and ophthalmopathy. Regarding the study as a whole: Median prediction lead before ophthalmopathy onset was roughly 6 months with the model. By a 13 V-J model, ophthalmopathy was set apart from stable hyperthyroidism.

The sequence was collected from a woman aged 45-59 years with Graves' hyperthyroidism. Sequenced: blood.

The CDR3 coding sequence is TGTGCCAGCAGCCATAGTAACACCGGGGAGCTGTTTTTT. Translated: CASSHSNTGELFF. V gene TRBV7-9 combines with J gene TRBJ2-2; D is uncertain. Germline loops: CDR1 SEHNR, CDR2 FQNEAQ (reference sequence). The CDR3 contains 13 residues. Deletions cut 5 bases from V and 2 bases from J, with 6 bases between.